This entry describes one TCR beta chain. The source of the sample is a study of blood T cell repertoires in COVID-19. Whole-study context: Sources were T cells, B-cell-depleted T cells, or PBMCs; the material itself was cDNA or gDNA.

Data came from immunoSEQ multiplex PCR; TCRdb stores just in-frame clones and leaves some out. The sample shows over 250,000 clones, around 87% of them seen only once. The specimen sequenced was peripheral blood. The TCR sequence derives from a woman between 50 and 59 years old with acute or convalescent COVID-19.

Written as DNA, the CDR3 is TGCAGTGTCCCCACCGGGACTCTGGTATATTTT. This sequence encodes CSVPTGTLVYF. The chain links TRBV20-1 to TRBJ2-3, with D possibly TRBD2 on 6 matching bases. This CDR3 region has 11 residues. Trimming cost V 7 bases and J 15 bases, with 20 bases left between them. Germline lookup yields CDR1 DFQATT and CDR2 SNEGSKA (reference sequence).